This TCR beta chain was recorded in a study of T cell changes during pregnancy in multiple sclerosis. Measured with immunoSEQ multiplex PCR; TCRdb has only the in-frame clones, and not every one. The sample records around 38,000 clones, about 92% being singletons. Trimming took 3 bases from V and 6 from J; bases not matched to a gene: 8. From germline, CDR1 is SGDLS and CDR2 YYNGEE. The CDR3 extends over 14 amino acids. This clone was observed once. The V and J genes are TRBV9 and TRBJ2-7; 8 bases line up with TRBD2. The sequences come from CD8+ T cells from peripheral blood mononuclear cells, collected in the third trimester of pregnancy. This clonotype was obtained from a female donor with multiple sclerosis, enrolled in a pregnancy study. The CDR3 DNA follows: TGTGCCAGCAGCGCCCAGCGGGAGACTTCCGAGCAGTACTTC. Translating it yields CASSAQRETSEQYF.